Listed below are T cell receptor beta chains from one sample, sequenced in a study of blood T cell repertoires in COVID-19. The table came from immunoSEQ multiplex PCR; TCRdb's copy has only in-frame clones and leaves some out. The data contain approximately 150,000 clones, approximately 80% of them singletons. The source material was PBMCs or T cells enriched from blood (not recorded which). Every receptor here comes from a man aged 65 to 79 who had been exposed to COVID-19. Each CDR3 is given with its conserved first and last residue. A D gene is named only where the DNA matches it firmly.

d_call,j_call,v_call,cdr3_aa
.,TRBJ2-2,TRBV29-1,CSVVGERPNTGELFF
.,TRBJ2-2,TRBV29-1,CSVVTGTGELFF
TRBD2,TRBJ2-5,TRBV5-1,CASSPGLDIAETQYF
.,TRBJ2-2,TRBV5-5,CASSLVSPPGTGELFF
TRBD1,TRBJ2-3,TRBV7-2,CASSSPRDRVTDTQYF
.,TRBJ2-2,TRBV7-2,CASSLLGELFF
.,TRBJ1-2,TRBV29-1,CSVVAGSYGYTF
TRBD1,TRBJ1-4,TRBV24-1,CATSDGTATTNEKLFF
TRBD1,TRBJ1-4,TRBV7-2,CASSLDTGTGGRGLFF
TRBD2,TRBJ2-2,TRBV2,CASVRGGTGELFF
.,TRBJ2-5,TRBV7-8,CASSYAGDRRLQETQYF
TRBD2,TRBJ2-1,TRBV24-1,CATSDIAGGPGNEQFF
TRBD1,TRBJ1-1,TRBV18,CASSPRGTGITEAFF
TRBD1,TRBJ1-1,TRBV2,CASSLGQTPEAFF
.,TRBJ2-3,TRBV11-3,CASSTRTGKSDTQYF
TRBD1,TRBJ2-1,TRBV29-1,CSAGDRADEQFF
TRBD1,TRBJ1-3,TRBV28,CASLDRASGNTIYF
.,TRBJ1-2,TRBV24-1,CATSGGGSYGYTF
TRBD1,TRBJ1-1,TRBV27,CASSFGFTGVTEAFF
TRBD2,TRBJ2-3,TRBV4-3,CASSQEGLAGGHTQYF